This is a list of T cell receptor beta chains from one sample in a study of cytomegalovirus exposure and HLA in healthy donors. Here immunoSEQ multiplex PCR was the method, and the copy in TCRdb shows in-frame clones only, minus some. The sample contains more than 110,000 clones, approximately 82% of which appear only once. Input material: PBMCs. Receptors originate from a man aged 25 to 45 in good health and CMV-seropositive. The CDR3 runs from the conserved cysteine through the conserved F or W. Each record gives: V gene, clone size, J gene, CDR3 length, D gene, CDR3 DNA, CDR3 protein. D genes are given only for firm matches. The size field is filled for only some rows; it gives once, few, many or a size class.

v_call: TRBV2; clone_size: -; j_call: TRBJ2-6; cdr3_length: 13; d_call: -; cdr3_nt: TGTGCCAGCATACTAACCGCGGCCAACGTCCTGACTTTC; cdr3_aa: CASILTAANVLTF
v_call: TRBV19; clone_size: once; j_call: TRBJ2-7; cdr3_length: 14; d_call: -; cdr3_nt: TGTGCCAGTAGTATTGGTATTAGCGGCTACGAGCAGTACTTC; cdr3_aa: CASSIGISGYEQYF
v_call: TRBV6-1; clone_size: -; j_call: TRBJ2-7; cdr3_length: 15; d_call: -; cdr3_nt: TGTGCCAGCAGTGAACTATACAGTACTTCCCACGAGCAGTACTTC; cdr3_aa: CASSELYSTSHEQYF
v_call: TRBV11-2; clone_size: once; j_call: TRBJ1-1; cdr3_length: 12; d_call: -; cdr3_nt: TGTGCCAGCAGCTTATCGTTCACTGAAGCTTTCTTT; cdr3_aa: CASSLSFTEAFF
v_call: TRBV7-9; clone_size: -; j_call: TRBJ2-5; cdr3_length: 14; d_call: TRBD1; cdr3_nt: TGTGCCAGCAGCTCCGGACAGGGGCAAGAGACCCAGTACTTC; cdr3_aa: CASSSGQGQETQYF
v_call: TRBV27; clone_size: -; j_call: TRBJ2-7; cdr3_length: 17; d_call: TRBD2; cdr3_nt: TGTGCCAGCAGTTTTTGGACTAGCGGGAGAGTAGTGGACGAGCAGTACTTC; cdr3_aa: CASSFWTSGRVVDEQYF
v_call: TRBV9; clone_size: -; j_call: TRBJ2-2; cdr3_length: 15; d_call: TRBD1; cdr3_nt: TGTGCCAGCAGCACCGGACAGGGGTACACCGGGGAGCTGTTTTTT; cdr3_aa: CASSTGQGYTGELFF
v_call: TRBV7-9; clone_size: -; j_call: TRBJ2-3; cdr3_length: 11; d_call: -; cdr3_nt: TGTTCCAGCAGCTTACTAGATACGCAGTATTTT; cdr3_aa: CSSSLLDTQYF
v_call: TRBV15; clone_size: -; j_call: TRBJ2-1; cdr3_length: 16; d_call: TRBD2; cdr3_nt: TGTGCCACCAGCAGAGATCGGGGGGGGCCCTACAATGAGCAGTTCTTC; cdr3_aa: CATSRDRGGPYNEQFF
v_call: TRBV30; clone_size: -; j_call: TRBJ1-6; cdr3_length: 15; d_call: -; cdr3_nt: TGTGCCTGGAGTCCCTGGGGGCGCGGTAATTCACCCCTCCACTTT; cdr3_aa: CAWSPWGRGNSPLHF
v_call: TRBV19; clone_size: -; j_call: TRBJ1-2; cdr3_length: 15; d_call: -; cdr3_nt: TGTGCCAGTAGTATAGGAGGGGGGGGTTCATCTGGCTACACCTTC; cdr3_aa: CASSIGGGGSSGYTF
v_call: TRBV9; clone_size: -; j_call: TRBJ2-5; cdr3_length: 15; d_call: -; cdr3_nt: TGTGCCAGCAGCGTAGGCATCGAAAAGCTCGGGACCCAGTACTTC; cdr3_aa: CASSVGIEKLGTQYF
v_call: TRBV30; clone_size: -; j_call: TRBJ1-2; cdr3_length: 12; d_call: -; cdr3_nt: TGTGCCTGGAGTGTACAGGGAGATGGCTACACCTTC; cdr3_aa: CAWSVQGDGYTF
v_call: TRBV7-9; clone_size: once; j_call: TRBJ2-1; cdr3_length: 14; d_call: TRBD2; cdr3_nt: TGTGCCAGCAGAGCCCGGACTAGCGACAATGAGCAGTTCTTC; cdr3_aa: CASRARTSDNEQFF
v_call: TRBV7-3; clone_size: once; j_call: TRBJ2-3; cdr3_length: 14; d_call: TRBD1; cdr3_nt: TGTGCCAGCAGCTTCGGACAGGGTGCTGATACGCAGTATTTT; cdr3_aa: CASSFGQGADTQYF
v_call: TRBV5-6; clone_size: few; j_call: TRBJ1-1; cdr3_length: 18; d_call: TRBD1; cdr3_nt: TGTGCCAGCTACCCCCAGGGCAGGGGGGTAATGGTCAGCACTGAAGCTTTCTTT; cdr3_aa: CASYPQGRGVMVSTEAFF
v_call: TRBV6-1; clone_size: -; j_call: TRBJ1-3; cdr3_length: 14; d_call: -; cdr3_nt: TGTGCCAGCGGAGGCACGGACTCTGGAAACACCATATATTTT; cdr3_aa: CASGGTDSGNTIYF
v_call: TRBV7-3; clone_size: -; j_call: TRBJ2-3; cdr3_length: 16; d_call: TRBD2; cdr3_nt: TGTGCCAGCAGCTTAGAGACTAGCGGGCTCACAGATACGCAGTATTTT; cdr3_aa: CASSLETSGLTDTQYF
v_call: TRBV28; clone_size: -; j_call: TRBJ2-7; cdr3_length: 14; d_call: TRBD1; cdr3_nt: TGTGCCAGCAGTTTATCCAGGGGGCCTTCCGAGCAGTACTTC; cdr3_aa: CASSLSRGPSEQYF
v_call: TRBV11-3; clone_size: -; j_call: TRBJ1-1; cdr3_length: 16; d_call: TRBD1; cdr3_nt: TGTGCCAGCACCCTATCCTCGGGACAGGGGAAAACTGAAGCTTTCTTT; cdr3_aa: CASTLSSGQGKTEAFF
v_call: TRBV4-2; clone_size: -; j_call: TRBJ2-1; cdr3_length: 15; d_call: -; cdr3_nt: TGTGCCAGCAGCACCCTACTAGTGGGCTACAATGAGCAGTTCTTC; cdr3_aa: CASSTLLVGYNEQFF
v_call: TRBV9; clone_size: -; j_call: TRBJ1-2; cdr3_length: 13; d_call: -; cdr3_nt: TGTGCCAGCAACCTCGGAGATACGGGTGGCTACACCTTC; cdr3_aa: CASNLGDTGGYTF
v_call: TRBV18; clone_size: -; j_call: TRBJ1-3; cdr3_length: 17; d_call: -; cdr3_nt: TGTGCCAGCTCACCTAACTTACAGGGCAGCTCTGGAAACACCATATATTTT; cdr3_aa: CASSPNLQGSSGNTIYF
v_call: TRBV5-1; clone_size: -; j_call: TRBJ2-3; cdr3_length: 15; d_call: TRBD1; cdr3_nt: TGCGCCAGCAGCTTACTACAGGGGGGCACAGATACGCAGTATTTT; cdr3_aa: CASSLLQGGTDTQYF
v_call: TRBV2; clone_size: -; j_call: TRBJ1-4; cdr3_length: 15; d_call: -; cdr3_nt: TGTGCCAGCAGCCAACCAGGGTCAACTAATGAAAAACTGTTTTTT; cdr3_aa: CASSQPGSTNEKLFF
v_call: TRBV19; clone_size: -; j_call: TRBJ2-1; cdr3_length: 15; d_call: TRBD2; cdr3_nt: TGTGCCAGTAGTGCGTCCGGGACTAGCTACAATGAGCAGTTCTTC; cdr3_aa: CASSASGTSYNEQFF
v_call: TRBV5-1; clone_size: -; j_call: TRBJ2-3; cdr3_length: 15; d_call: TRBD1; cdr3_nt: TGCGCCAGCAGCTTGGGACAGGGGGGGTCAGATACGCAGTATTTT; cdr3_aa: CASSLGQGGSDTQYF
v_call: TRBV7-9; clone_size: -; j_call: TRBJ2-7; cdr3_length: 12; d_call: TRBD2; cdr3_nt: TGTGCCAGCAGCCCAGCGGGGGCCGAGCAGTACTTC; cdr3_aa: CASSPAGAEQYF
v_call: TRBV4-1; clone_size: -; j_call: TRBJ1-5; cdr3_length: 12; d_call: -; cdr3_nt: TGTGCCAGCAGCCAAAAGGGGCAGCCCCAGCATTTT; cdr3_aa: CASSQKGQPQHF
v_call: TRBV4-1; clone_size: few; j_call: TRBJ2-7; cdr3_length: 15; d_call: -; cdr3_nt: TGCGCCAGCAGCCAAAAGGGCGGGACAGTCTACGAGCAGTACTTC; cdr3_aa: CASSQKGGTVYEQYF
v_call: TRBV4-2; clone_size: -; j_call: TRBJ1-1; cdr3_length: 18; d_call: -; cdr3_nt: TGTGCCAGCAGCCAAGCAAGGGGAGGGGCAGGGATGGACACTGAAGCTTTCTTT; cdr3_aa: CASSQARGGAGMDTEAFF
v_call: TRBV29-1; clone_size: -; j_call: TRBJ1-1; cdr3_length: 14; d_call: -; cdr3_nt: TGCAGCGTTGAAGACTACGGGGGTGGCGGGCTTGCTTTCTTT; cdr3_aa: CSVEDYGGGGLAFF
v_call: TRBV28; clone_size: -; j_call: TRBJ2-1; cdr3_length: 14; d_call: TRBD2; cdr3_nt: TGTGCCACCCGGGGGGGATTAAAGGACAATGAGCAGTTCTTC; cdr3_aa: CATRGGLKDNEQFF
v_call: TRBV5-1; clone_size: few; j_call: TRBJ2-3; cdr3_length: 15; d_call: TRBD2; cdr3_nt: TGCGCCAGCAGCTTGGTAGCGGGAGTTGGAGATACGCAGTATTTT; cdr3_aa: CASSLVAGVGDTQYF
v_call: TRBV4-2; clone_size: -; j_call: TRBJ2-1; cdr3_length: 18; d_call: TRBD2; cdr3_nt: TGTGCCAGCAGCCCCACCGGGACTAGCGGTAGGTCCTACAATGAGCAGTTCTTC; cdr3_aa: CASSPTGTSGRSYNEQFF
v_call: TRBV7-7; clone_size: once; j_call: TRBJ2-7; cdr3_length: 13; d_call: TRBD1; cdr3_nt: TGTGCTAGCAGCGTGGGACAGTCCTACGAGCAGTACTTC; cdr3_aa: CASSVGQSYEQYF
v_call: TRBV5-4; clone_size: -; j_call: TRBJ2-1; cdr3_length: 17; d_call: TRBD2; cdr3_nt: TGTGCCAGCAGCTTGGATCCCATAGCGGGAGGTGGGAATGAGCAGTTCTTC; cdr3_aa: CASSLDPIAGGGNEQFF
v_call: TRBV7-2; clone_size: -; j_call: TRBJ1-4; cdr3_length: 15; d_call: -; cdr3_nt: TGTGCCAGCAGCGGGCGAGGGCGCGCTAATGAAAAACTGTTTTTT; cdr3_aa: CASSGRGRANEKLFF